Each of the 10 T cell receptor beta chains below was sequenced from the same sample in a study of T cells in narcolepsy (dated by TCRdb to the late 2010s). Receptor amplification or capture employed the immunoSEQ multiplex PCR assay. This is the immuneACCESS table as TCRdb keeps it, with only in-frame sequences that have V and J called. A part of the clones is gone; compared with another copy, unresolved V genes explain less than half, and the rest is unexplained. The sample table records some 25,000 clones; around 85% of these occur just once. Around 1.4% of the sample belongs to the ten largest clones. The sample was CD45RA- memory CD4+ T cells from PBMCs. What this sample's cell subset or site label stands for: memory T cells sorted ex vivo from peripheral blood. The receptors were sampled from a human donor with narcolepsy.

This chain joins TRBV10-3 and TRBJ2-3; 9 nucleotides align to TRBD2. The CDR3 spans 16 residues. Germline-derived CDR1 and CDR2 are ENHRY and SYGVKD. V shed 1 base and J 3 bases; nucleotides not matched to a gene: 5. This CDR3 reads CAISELETSGTDTQYF. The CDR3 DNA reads TGTGCCATCAGTGAGTTGGAGACTAGCGGTACAGATACGCAGTATTTT.

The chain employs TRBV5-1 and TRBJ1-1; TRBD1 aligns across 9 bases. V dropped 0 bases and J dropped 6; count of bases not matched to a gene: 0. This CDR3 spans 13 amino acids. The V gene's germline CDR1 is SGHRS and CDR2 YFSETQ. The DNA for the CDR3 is TGCGCCAGCAGCTTGGGACAGGGGGCTGAAGCTTTCTTT. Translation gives CASSLGQGAEAFF.

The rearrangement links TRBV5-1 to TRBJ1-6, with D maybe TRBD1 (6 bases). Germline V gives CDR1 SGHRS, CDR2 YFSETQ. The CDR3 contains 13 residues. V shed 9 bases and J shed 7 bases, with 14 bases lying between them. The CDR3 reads CANPWQGNSPLHF. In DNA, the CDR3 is TGCGCCAACCCTTGGCAGGGGAATTCACCCCTCCACTTT.

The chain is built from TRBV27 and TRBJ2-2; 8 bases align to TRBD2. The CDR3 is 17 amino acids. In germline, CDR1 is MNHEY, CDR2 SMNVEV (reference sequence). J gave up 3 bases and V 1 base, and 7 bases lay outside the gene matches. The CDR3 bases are TGTGCCAGCAGTTTATTACTGAGCGGGAGTCACACCGGGGAGCTGTTTTTT. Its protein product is CASSLLLSGSHTGELFF.

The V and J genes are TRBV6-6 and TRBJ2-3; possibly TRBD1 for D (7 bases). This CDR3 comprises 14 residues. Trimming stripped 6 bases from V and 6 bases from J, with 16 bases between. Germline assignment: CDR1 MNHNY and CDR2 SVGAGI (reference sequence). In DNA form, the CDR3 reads TGTGCCAGCAGGGGGGGACAGACAGTGGATACGCAGTATTTT. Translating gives CASRGGQTVDTQYF.

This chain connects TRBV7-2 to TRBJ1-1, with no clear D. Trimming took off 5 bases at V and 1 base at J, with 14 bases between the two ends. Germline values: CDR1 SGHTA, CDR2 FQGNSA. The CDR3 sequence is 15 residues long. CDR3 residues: CASSRSASANTEAFF. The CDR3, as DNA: TGTGCCAGCAGCCGAAGCGCCTCGGCGAACACTGAAGCTTTCTTT.

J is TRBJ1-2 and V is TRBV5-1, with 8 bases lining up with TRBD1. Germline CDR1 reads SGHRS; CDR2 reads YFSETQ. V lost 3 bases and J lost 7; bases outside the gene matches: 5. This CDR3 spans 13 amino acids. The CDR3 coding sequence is TGCGCCAGCAGCTCCCAGGGGGCTTTTGGCTACACCTTC. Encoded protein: CASSSQGAFGYTF. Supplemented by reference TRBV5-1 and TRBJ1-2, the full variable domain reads KAGVTQTPRYLIKTRGQQVTLSCSPISGHRSVSWYQQTPGQGLQFLFEYFSETQRNKGNFPGRFSGRQFSNSRSEMNVSTLELGDSALYLCASSSQGAFGYTFGSGTRLTVV.

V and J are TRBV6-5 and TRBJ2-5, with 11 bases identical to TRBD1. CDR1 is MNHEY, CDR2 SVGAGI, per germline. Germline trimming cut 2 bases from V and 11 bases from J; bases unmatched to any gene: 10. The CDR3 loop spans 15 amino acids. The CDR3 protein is CASSYRTGGLSQQYF. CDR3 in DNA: TGTGCCAGCAGTTACAGGACAGGGGGCTTATCTCAGCAGTACTTC.

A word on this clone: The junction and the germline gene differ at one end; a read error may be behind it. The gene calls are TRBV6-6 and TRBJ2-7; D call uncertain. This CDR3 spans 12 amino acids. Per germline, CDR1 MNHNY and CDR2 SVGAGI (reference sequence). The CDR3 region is CASSFERGPPHF. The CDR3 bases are TGTGCCAGCAGTTTTGAGAGAGGTCCGCCCCACTTC.

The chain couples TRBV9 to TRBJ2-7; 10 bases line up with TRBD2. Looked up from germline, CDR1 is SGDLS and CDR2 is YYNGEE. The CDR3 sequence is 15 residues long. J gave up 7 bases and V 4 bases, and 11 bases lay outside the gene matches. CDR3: CASSLAAGGPREQYF. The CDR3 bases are TGTGCCAGCAGCCTAGCAGCGGGAGGGCCTAGGGAGCAGTACTTC.